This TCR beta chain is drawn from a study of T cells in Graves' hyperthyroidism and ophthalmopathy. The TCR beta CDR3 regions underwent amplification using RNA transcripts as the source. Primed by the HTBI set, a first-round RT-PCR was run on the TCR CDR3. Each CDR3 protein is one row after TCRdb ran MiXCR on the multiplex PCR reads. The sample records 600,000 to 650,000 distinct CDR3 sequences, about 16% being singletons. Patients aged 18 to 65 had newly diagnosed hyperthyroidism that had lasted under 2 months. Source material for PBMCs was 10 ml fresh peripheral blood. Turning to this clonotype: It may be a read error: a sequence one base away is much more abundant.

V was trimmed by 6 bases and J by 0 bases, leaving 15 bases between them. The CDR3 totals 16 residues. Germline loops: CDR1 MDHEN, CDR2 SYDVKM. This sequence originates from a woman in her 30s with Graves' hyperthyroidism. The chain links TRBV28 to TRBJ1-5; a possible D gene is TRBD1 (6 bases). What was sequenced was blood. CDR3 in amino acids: CASSPSRDTSNQPQHF. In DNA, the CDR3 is TGTGCCAGCAGCCCCTCCCGGGACACTAGCAATCAGCCCCAGCATTTT.